This T cell receptor beta chain is from a study of cytomegalovirus exposure and HLA in healthy donors (dated by TCRdb to about 2017). About the investigation overall: An earlier analysis of roughly 570 of the donors reported 250 to 350 Gb of sequence data and around 120 million unique TCR beta sequences obtained from 180 million or so T cells. An early release that covered more than 550 HLA-typed donors contained about 300 gigabases of sequencing data and 65 million to 100 million unique TCR sequences. Of the approximately 400 genotyped donors, approximately 83% fell in the genetic ancestry cluster associated with self-reported Caucasian donors. The aim of the study was to test whether cataloging public T cell receptors could identify signatures of past pathogen exposure. The T cell repertoires of 666 subjects were profiled by immunosequencing and related to cytomegalovirus serostatus. Along with the roughly 700-subject first cohort, a separate validation cohort of approximately 110 different subjects was used. High-throughput TCR immunosequencing, statistical association of individual TCRs with disease status, and machine learning were combined to predict cytomegalovirus infection status. In a later analysis, previously published TCR beta repertoires from about 640 donors were re-analyzed and high-resolution HLA genotyping was added so that TCR occurrence patterns could be studied. Rather than using new phenotypic data, the later analysis identified candidate immune exposures from TCR beta sequences and from how often those sequences occurred across donors. To decide whether each TCR beta V gene segment behaved as functional or pseudogenic, an earlier analysis of some 540 of the donors relied on high-throughput TCR beta sequencing. Alongside the repertoire data, information on donor age, sex, ethnicity and CMV serostatus was compiled. A later genetic analysis used genome-wide SNP genotypes for about three fifths of the 666 donors, treating that subset as a discovery cohort. Every discovery cohort repertoire had been produced on one sequencing platform. Class I and class II HLA loci were covered by the typing at four-digit resolution. The number of typed donors differed by locus: about 620-640 for A, B, C, DRB1 and DQB1; 522 for DQA1; over 600 for DPA1; and some 450 for DPB1. Four or five DR-DQ haplotypes were handled as single units for association and clustering because linkage in the cohort was strong. Among roughly 370 genotyped donors of the cohort, an average of 235,054 unique TCR beta nucleotide sequences were sequenced per donor, 15% to 20% of them non-productive.

A remark on this clone: The specificity of this receptor is unknown. Within one base of it there is no much larger clone, and no base qualities were kept.

Here is what the overall study found, with its caveats: Because HLA typing was missing for some donors at each locus, association tests included only the typed subset. The authors suggested that the approach could potentially be extended to other disease states and immunological phenotypes. Cytomegalovirus status was reported to be diagnosed by the classifier with high specificity and sensitivity in both the original and validation cohorts. A later analysis found that most CMV-associated TCR beta chains appeared HLA-restricted, with HLA associations seemingly driven largely by CMV exposure. Most TCR sequences were seen in very few donors, while some public TCRs were found in many individuals. In the study, about 150 TCR beta chains were listed as associated with cytomegalovirus. In a later analysis, HLA-associated TCR beta chains showed more clonal expansion and lower generation probabilities than non-associated chains that were equally common. A few of the identified cytomegalovirus-associated TCR beta chains were confirmed in vitro to be specific for cytomegalovirus antigens. Sequencing depth was assumed to be roughly uniform across donors in the presence/absence analyses, though that assumption may not hold. A later genetic analysis associated a missense DCLRE1C variant with V-gene and J-gene trimming of TCR beta chains, and an independent cohort replicated the association. Because the 87-base-pair reads could not distinguish some IMGT-functional V segments, including TRBV6-2 and TRBV6-3, those segments were excluded. A later analysis reported that several top co-occurrence clusters appeared linked to parvovirus B19, influenza, CMV and Epstein-Barr virus. Compared with the roughly 670-donor mean, donors in an Asian-associated ancestry cluster had fewer N-insertions in productive TCRs, according to a later genetic analysis. When HLA alleles, especially DR and DQ, strongly co-occurred, TCR associations were difficult to assign to individual alleles. A later analysis found that TCR association rates varied across HLA loci, with DRB1 alleles showing the most associated TCRs and HLA-C alleles the fewest. Linkage disequilibrium might explain the correlated functional status among segregating V segments, but an unknown experimental factor could not be ruled out. Only TCR beta chains were sequenced in this cohort, and the absence of alpha or paired-chain data limited detectable features. Immune exposure information for the cohort was limited to CMV serostatus. In an earlier analysis of roughly 500 of the donors, most TCR beta V segments appeared in productive rearrangements about 87% or about 30% of the time, broadly matching IMGT annotations. At a false discovery rate of 0.05, a later analysis linked about 16,000 TCR beta sequences to specific HLA alleles. Over 15 rarely observed V segments, including chromosome 9 orphons, were excluded from the earlier analysis of about 500 of the donors because counts were too low. A further reported finding was that TCR beta sequences accurately predicted the HLA-A and HLA-B alleles for most subjects in the first cohort. The sequencing pipeline was judged likely to have produced a cluster of highly shared sequence variants as a technical artifact.

At the junction V is shortened by 0 bases and J by 4 bases, with 14 bases in between. The CDR3 starts with the cysteine, ends with the phenylalanine, and has 16 residues. Only the CDR3 DNA stays, 48 bases, in frame from base 1. Reading the germline V gene (reference sequence) gives CDR1 SGHNT and CDR2 YYREEE. Libraries were built with the immunoSEQ multiplex PCR assay. For the multiplex PCR, a mixture combining 60 forward primers for TCR Vbeta segments and 13 reverse primers for TCR Jbeta segments was used. The CDR3 region of rearranged TCR beta genes was amplified from genomic DNA by a multiplex PCR assay. The Illumina HiSeq System was used to sequence the amplified TCR beta libraries as 87-base-pair reads. The authors' pipeline ran thus. In a later analysis, about 80 million unique TCR beta chains were counted across the 650 to 700 repertoires, and roughly 11 million of these chains were shared by at least two donors. To remove PCR and sequencing errors, raw reads were error-corrected and collapsed into unique sequences using a nearest-neighbor algorithm that merged closely related sequences. V, D and J gene segments were assigned by aligning CDR3 sequences to IMGT reference sequences. For a sequence to be retained, a match of at least six nucleotides to both a V gene segment and a J gene segment was required. A rearrangement was called productive if the CDR3 had no stop codons and remained in frame with V and J, and every other rearrangement was called non-productive. Following IMGT convention, CDR3 was defined as the stretch from the second conserved V-encoded cysteine to the conserved J-encoded phenylalanine. In an earlier analysis of around 640 of the donors, sequences lacking an unambiguous match to a single V gene segment were excluded. In an earlier analysis of almost 600 of the donors, a V segment was called functional when productive rearrangements were above 56.7%, and segregating when the standard deviation between donors exceeded 5%. A statistical classification framework was developed to diagnose cytomegalovirus status using the catalog of TCR beta chain sequences. In a later analysis, V and J genes were assigned by comparing TCR nucleotide sequences against IMGT/GENE-DB human TR gene sequences. In a later analysis, CDR3 sequences and most-parsimonious VDJ recombination scenarios were assigned using the TCRdist pipeline. A later analysis defined each TCR beta chain by its CDR3 amino acid sequence plus V-gene family, and excluded reads lacking a unique V-gene family. To address suspected cross-contamination and a sequencing artifact, a later analysis removed over 500 highly shared, low-generation-probability nucleotide sequences. A later analysis calculated a clonal expansion index for each public chain from normalized within-repertoire ranks of inferred template counts. In a later analysis, generation probabilities were computed with a VDJ recombination model fitted to out-of-frame rearrangements, and the resulting probabilities were checked against IGoR. Hypergeometric tests were used in a later analysis to score TCR-TCR, TCR-HLA and TCR-CMV co-occurrence, with a repertoire-size bias correction applied to the TCR pairs. False discovery rates were estimated in a later analysis by permuting HLA or CMV assignments 20 times. In a later analysis, co-occurring TCRs were grouped using DBSCAN, and TCRdist sequence similarity was added for clustering within HLA-allele-positive subsets. For co-occurrence clustering, repertoires with fewer than 30,000 or more than 120,000 public chains were excluded, along with five repertoires with anomalous nucleotide sharing. TCRdb mirrors the immuneACCESS table, restricted to in-frame sequences. Some clones are absent from its copies; in checked studies, under half trace to an unresolved V gene, and the reason for the others is unknown. The V and J calls and clone size were taken over from that table, and D and trimming were inferred from the DNA. The sample table contains around 120,000 clones; only one count was recorded for over 60% of them. The ten largest clones add up to less than 3% of the sample.

The cohort was made up of hundreds of healthy bone marrow donors. At the time of sampling, every cohort member was nominally healthy, though immune exposures that went unrecorded were likely present. The donor was CMV seropositive and belonged to the group of 250 to 350 seropositive cohort members. A peripheral blood sample was provided by each donor, and peripheral blood mononuclear cells were used for TCR beta sequencing. The Qiagen DNeasy Blood Extraction Kit was used to extract genomic DNA from the blood cell samples. The V and J segments used are TRBV5-4 and TRBJ1-3; the best D guess is TRBD1, with 6 bases matching. The source of this sequence is a woman between 35 and 50 years old in good health and CMV-seropositive. Sequencing was performed on PBMCs. CDR3 protein: CASSLEGGVGGNTIYF. The nucleotides are TGTGCCAGCAGCTTGGAAGGGGGAGTGGGAGGAAACACCATATATTTT.